This paragraph covers one T cell receptor beta chain sequence. The repertoire was sequenced with immunoSEQ multiplex PCR; TCRdb's copy has only in-frame clones and lacks some. In the table there are some 320,000 clones, approximately 85% of which are singletons. This record comes from a study of blood T cell repertoires in COVID-19. CDR3 size: 13 residues. Deletions cut 4 bases from V and 3 bases from J, with 9 bases between. The source is a human donor in a cohort sampled during active COVID-19. The V gene is TRBV12-3 or TRBV12-4, the J gene TRBJ1-2, with D hard to call. The sample was peripheral blood. The CDR3 loop is CASSSTVDYGYTF. The CDR3 nucleotides are TGTGCCAGCAGTTCCACAGTAGACTATGGCTACACCTTC.